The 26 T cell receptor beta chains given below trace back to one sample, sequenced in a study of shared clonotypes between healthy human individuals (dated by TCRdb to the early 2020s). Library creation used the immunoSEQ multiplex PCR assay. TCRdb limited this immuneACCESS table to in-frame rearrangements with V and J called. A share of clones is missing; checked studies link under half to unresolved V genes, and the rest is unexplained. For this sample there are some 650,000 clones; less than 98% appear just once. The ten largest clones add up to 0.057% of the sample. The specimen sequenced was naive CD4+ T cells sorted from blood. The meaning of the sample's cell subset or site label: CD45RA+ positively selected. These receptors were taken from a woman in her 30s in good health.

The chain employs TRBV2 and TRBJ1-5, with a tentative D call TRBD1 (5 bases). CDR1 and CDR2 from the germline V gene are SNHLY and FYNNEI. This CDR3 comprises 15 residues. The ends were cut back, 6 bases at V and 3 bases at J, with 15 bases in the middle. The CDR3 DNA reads TGTGCCAGCAGGCCGGGGGACGTCACCAATCAGCCCCAGCATTTT. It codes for CASRPGDVTNQPQHF.

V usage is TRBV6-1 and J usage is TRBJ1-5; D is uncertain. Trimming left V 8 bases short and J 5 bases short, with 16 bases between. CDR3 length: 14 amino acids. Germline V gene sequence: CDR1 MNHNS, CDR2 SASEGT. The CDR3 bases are TGTGCCAGCGCCGGTGGCGAGCATCATCAGCCCCAGCATTTT. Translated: CASAGGEHHQPQHF.

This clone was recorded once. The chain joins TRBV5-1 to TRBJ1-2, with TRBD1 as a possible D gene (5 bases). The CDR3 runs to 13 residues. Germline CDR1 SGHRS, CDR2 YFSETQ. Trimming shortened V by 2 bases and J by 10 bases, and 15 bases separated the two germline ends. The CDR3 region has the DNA TGCGCCAGCAGCTTAGGGGCTACGGATTTCTACACCTTC. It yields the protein CASSLGATDFYTF.

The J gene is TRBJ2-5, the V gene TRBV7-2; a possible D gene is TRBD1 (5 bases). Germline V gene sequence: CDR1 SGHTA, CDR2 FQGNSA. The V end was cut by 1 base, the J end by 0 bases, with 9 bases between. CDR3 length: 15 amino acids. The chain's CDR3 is CASSLDGAYQETQYF. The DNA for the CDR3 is TGTGCCAGCAGCTTAGATGGGGCGTACCAAGAGACCCAGTACTTC.

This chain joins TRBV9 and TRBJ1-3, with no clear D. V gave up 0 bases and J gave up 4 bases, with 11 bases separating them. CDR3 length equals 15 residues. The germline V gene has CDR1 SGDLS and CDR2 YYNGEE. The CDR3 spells CASSVATGYGNTIYF. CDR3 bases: TGTGCCAGCAGCGTAGCTACGGGGTACGGAAACACCATATATTTT.

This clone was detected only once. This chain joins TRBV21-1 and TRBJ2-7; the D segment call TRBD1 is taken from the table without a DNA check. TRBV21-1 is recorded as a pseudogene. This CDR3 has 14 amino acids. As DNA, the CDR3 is TGTGCCAGCAGCCCCGACAGGAGAGACTTCGAGCAGTACTTC. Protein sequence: CASSPDRRDFEQYF.

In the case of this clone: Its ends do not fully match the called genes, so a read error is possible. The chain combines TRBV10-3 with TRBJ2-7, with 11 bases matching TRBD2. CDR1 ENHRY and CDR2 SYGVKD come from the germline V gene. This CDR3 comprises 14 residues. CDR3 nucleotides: TGTGCCATCAGTGAGTCGACTAGCGGGGACGAACAGTACTTC. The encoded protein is CAISESTSGDEQYF.

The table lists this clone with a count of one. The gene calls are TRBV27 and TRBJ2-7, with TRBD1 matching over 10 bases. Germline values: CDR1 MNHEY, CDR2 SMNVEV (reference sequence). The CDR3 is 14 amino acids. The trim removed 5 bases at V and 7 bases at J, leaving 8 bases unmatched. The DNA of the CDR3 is TGTGCCAGCAGTCCCCGGGACAGGGGTAGTGAGCAGTACTTC. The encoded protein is CASSPRDRGSEQYF.

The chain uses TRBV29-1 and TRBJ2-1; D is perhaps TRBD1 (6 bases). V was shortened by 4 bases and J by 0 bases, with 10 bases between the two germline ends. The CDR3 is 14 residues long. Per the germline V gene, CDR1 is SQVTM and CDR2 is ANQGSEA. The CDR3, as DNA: TGCAGCGTTGGGAAGACAGGCTCCTACAATGAGCAGTTCTTC. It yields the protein CSVGKTGSYNEQFF.

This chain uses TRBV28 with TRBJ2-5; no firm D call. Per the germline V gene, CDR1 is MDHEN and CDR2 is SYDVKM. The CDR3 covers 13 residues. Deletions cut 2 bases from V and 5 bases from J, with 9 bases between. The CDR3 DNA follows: TGTGCCAGCAGTTTAGGAACTTCGGAGACCCAGTACTTC. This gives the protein CASSLGTSETQYF.

The CDR3 reads CASSDPPGAPGEQYF. CDR3 DNA sequence: TGTGCCAGCAGTGATCCGCCCGGGGCCCCCGGCGAGCAGTACTTC. The V call is TRBV2, the J call TRBJ2-7, with D perhaps matching TRBD1 or TRBD2 (5 bases each). The CDR3 extends over 15 amino acids. V was clipped by 3 bases and J by 6 bases, with 18 bases between them. The germline V gene encodes CDR1 SNHLY and CDR2 FYNNEI.

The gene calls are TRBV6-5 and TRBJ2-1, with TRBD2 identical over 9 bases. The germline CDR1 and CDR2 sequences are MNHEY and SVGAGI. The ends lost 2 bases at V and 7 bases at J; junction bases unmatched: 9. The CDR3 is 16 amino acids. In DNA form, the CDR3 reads TGTGCCAGCAGTTACATTAGCGGGAGAAAGGTAAATGAGCAGTTCTTC. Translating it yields CASSYISGRKVNEQFF.

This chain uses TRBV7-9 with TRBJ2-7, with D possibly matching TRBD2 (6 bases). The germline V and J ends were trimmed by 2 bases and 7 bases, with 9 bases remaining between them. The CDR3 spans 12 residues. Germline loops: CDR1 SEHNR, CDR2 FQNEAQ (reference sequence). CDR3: CASSLRDLEQYF. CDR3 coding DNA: TGTGCCAGCAGCTTAAGGGACTTAGAGCAGTACTTC.

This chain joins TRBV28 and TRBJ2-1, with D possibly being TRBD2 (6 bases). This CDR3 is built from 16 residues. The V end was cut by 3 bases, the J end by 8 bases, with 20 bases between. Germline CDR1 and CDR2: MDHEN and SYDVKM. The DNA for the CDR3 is TGTGCCAGCAGTTTGGGCGGGACGGGGTTTAGGGATGAGCAGTTCTTC. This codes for CASSLGGTGFRDEQFF.

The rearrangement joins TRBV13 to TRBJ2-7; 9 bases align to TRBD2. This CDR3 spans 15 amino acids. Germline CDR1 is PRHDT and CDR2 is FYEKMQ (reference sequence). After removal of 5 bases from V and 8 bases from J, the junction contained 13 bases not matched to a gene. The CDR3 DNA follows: TGTGCCAGCAGCCCGAGGACTAGCGATGGGGGGAAGCAGTACTTC. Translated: CASSPRTSDGGKQYF.

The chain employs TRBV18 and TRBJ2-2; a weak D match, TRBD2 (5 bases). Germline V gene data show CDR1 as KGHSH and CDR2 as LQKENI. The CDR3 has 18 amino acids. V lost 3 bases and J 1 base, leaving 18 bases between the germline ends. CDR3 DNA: TGTGCCAGCTCACCCTCTCGGGCAACTAGATTGAACACCGGGGAGCTGTTTTTT. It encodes CASSPSRATRLNTGELFF.

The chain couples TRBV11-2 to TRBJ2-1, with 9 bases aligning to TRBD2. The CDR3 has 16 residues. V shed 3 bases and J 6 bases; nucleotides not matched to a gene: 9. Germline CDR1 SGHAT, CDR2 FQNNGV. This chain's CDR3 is CASSLREAGGFNEQFF. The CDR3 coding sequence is TGTGCCAGCAGCTTGAGGGAAGCGGGAGGTTTCAATGAGCAGTTCTTC.

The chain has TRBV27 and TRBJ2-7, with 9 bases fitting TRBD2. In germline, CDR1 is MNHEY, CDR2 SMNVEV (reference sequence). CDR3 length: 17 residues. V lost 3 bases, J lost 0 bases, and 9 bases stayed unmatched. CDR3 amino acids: CASSLVRDSGSSYEQYF. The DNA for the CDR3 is TGTGCCAGCAGTTTGGTTCGAGATAGCGGGAGCTCCTACGAGCAGTACTTC.

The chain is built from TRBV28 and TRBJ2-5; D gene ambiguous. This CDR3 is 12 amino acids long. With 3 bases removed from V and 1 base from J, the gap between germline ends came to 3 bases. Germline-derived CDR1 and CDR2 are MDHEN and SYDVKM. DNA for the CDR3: TGTGCCAGCAGTTTCAGCCAAGAGACCCAGTACTTC. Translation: CASSFSQETQYF. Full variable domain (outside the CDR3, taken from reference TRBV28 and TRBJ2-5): DVKVTQSSRYLVKRTGEKVFLECVQDMDHENMFWYRQDPGLGLRLIYFSYDVKMKEKGDIPEGYSVSREKKERFSLILESASTNQTSMYLCASSFSQETQYFGPGTRLLVL.

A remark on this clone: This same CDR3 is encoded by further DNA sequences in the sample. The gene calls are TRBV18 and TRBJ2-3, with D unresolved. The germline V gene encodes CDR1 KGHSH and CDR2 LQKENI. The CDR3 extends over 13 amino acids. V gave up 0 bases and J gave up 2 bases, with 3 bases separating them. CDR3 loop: CASSPPNTDTQYF. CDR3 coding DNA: TGTGCCAGCTCACCACCGAACACAGATACGCAGTATTTT. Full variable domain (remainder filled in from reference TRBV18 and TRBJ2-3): NAGVMQNPRHLVRRRGQEARLRCSPMKGHSHVYWYRQLPEEGLKFMVYLQKENIIDESGMPKERFSAEFPKEGPSILRIQQVVRGDSAAYFCASSPPNTDTQYFGPGTRLTVL.

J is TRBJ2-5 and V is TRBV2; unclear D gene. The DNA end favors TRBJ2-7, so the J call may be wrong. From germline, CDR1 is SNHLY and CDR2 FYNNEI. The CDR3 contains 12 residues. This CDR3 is CASSELPYEQYF. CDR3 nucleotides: TGTGCCAGCAGTGAATTACCCTACGAGCAGTACTTC.

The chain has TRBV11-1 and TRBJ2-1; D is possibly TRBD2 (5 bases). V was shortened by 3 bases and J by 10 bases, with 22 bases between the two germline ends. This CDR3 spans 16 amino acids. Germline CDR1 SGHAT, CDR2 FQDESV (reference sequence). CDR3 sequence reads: CASSLIGLSGSGEQFF. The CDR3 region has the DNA TGTGCCAGCAGCTTGATCGGTCTTTCGGGGTCTGGAGAGCAGTTCTTC.

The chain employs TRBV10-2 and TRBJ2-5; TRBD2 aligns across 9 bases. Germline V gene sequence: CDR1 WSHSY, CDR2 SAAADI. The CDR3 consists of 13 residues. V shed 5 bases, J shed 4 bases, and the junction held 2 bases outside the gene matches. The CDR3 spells CASSSSGIETQYF. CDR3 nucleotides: TGCGCCAGCAGTTCTAGCGGGATAGAGACCCAGTACTTC.

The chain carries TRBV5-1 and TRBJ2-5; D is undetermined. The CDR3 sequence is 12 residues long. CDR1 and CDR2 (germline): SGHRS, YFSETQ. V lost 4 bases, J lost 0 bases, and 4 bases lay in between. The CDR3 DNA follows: TGCGCCAGCAGCCGGTACCAAGAGACCCAGTACTTC. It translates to CASSRYQETQYF.

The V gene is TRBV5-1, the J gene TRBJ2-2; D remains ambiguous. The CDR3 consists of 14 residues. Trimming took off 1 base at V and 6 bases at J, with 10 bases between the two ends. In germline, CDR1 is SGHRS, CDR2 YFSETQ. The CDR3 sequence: CASSLLGRSGELFF. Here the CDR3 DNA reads TGCGCCAGCAGCTTGTTGGGAAGGTCCGGGGAGCTGTTTTTT.

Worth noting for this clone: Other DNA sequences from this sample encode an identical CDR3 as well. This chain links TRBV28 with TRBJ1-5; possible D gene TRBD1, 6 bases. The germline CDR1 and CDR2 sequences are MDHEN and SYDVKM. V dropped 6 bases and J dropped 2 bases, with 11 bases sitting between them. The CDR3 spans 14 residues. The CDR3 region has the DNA TGTGCCAGCAGCCTAGGGGGGGGCAATCAGCCCCAGCATTTT. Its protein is CASSLGGGNQPQHF. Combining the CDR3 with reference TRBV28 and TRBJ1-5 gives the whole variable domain DVKVTQSSRYLVKRTGEKVFLECVQDMDHENMFWYRQDPGLGLRLIYFSYDVKMKEKGDIPEGYSVSREKKERFSLILESASTNQTSMYLCASSLGGGNQPQHFGDGTRLSIL.